The T cell receptor (beta chain) described here comes from a study of patients and donors after allogeneic stem cell transplantation. TCRdb analysed the RT-PCR reads with MiXCR anew, one entry per CDR3 protein. Found here are some 960,000 distinct CDR3 sequences, 18% of them singletons; the top ten hold 5% to 7.5%. The V gene lost 6 bases and the J gene lost 7 bases, with 15 bases spanning the gap. The germline CDR1 and CDR2 sequences are DFQATT and SNEGSKA (reference sequence). The CDR3 totals 13 residues. The chain couples TRBV20-1 to TRBJ2-2; possibly TRBD2 for D (6 bases). This clonotype originated in a human donor who was either an allogeneic HSCT recipient or a stem cell or donor lymphocyte infusion donor (not recorded which). It is not recorded whose cells these are; they may come from a transplant donor. Sequenced input: blood, either unsorted or a sorted T cell fraction (not recorded which). The CDR3 loop is CSAHHGGFGELFF. CDR3 DNA: TGCAGTGCCCACCATGGGGGGTTCGGGGAGCTGTTTTTT.